These 11 T cell receptor beta chains were all obtained from the same sample, sequenced in a study of cytomegalovirus exposure and HLA in healthy donors. The protocol was immunoSEQ multiplex PCR, while the TCRdb copy is restricted to in-frame clones and leaves out a portion. The repertoire holds some 130,000 clones, with approximately 89% as singletons. The sample was PBMCs. The receptors shown here come from a woman younger than 35 in good health and CMV-seronegative.

The rearrangement links TRBV6-1 to TRBJ1-6; a weak D match, TRBD1 (6 bases). The CDR3 runs to 13 residues. Deletions cut 2 bases from V and 7 bases from J, with 6 bases between. Germline CDR1 and CDR2: MNHNS and SASEGT. CDR3 in DNA: TGTGCCAGCAGTGAACAGGGGAATTCACCCCTCCACTTT. This translates into CASSEQGNSPLHF.

This clone was recorded a few times. The chain employs TRBV6-1 and TRBJ2-7, with TRBD2 as a possible D gene (5 bases). CDR1 and CDR2 (germline): MNHNS, SASEGT. Trimming removed 3 bases at V and 7 bases at J, with 13 bases between. The CDR3 spans 13 residues. The CDR3 is CASSDPGLGEQYF. The DNA for the CDR3 is TGTGCCAGCAGTGACCCGGGGTTGGGAGAGCAGTACTTC.

The chain's CDR3 is CASSPTGDTEAFF. The DNA of the CDR3 is TGTGCCAGCAGTCCCACAGGGGATACTGAAGCTTTCTTT. V and J are TRBV2 and TRBJ1-1; the match to TRBD1 covers 7 bases. The germline gives CDR1 SNHLY, CDR2 FYNNEI. CDR3 length: 13 residues. J was trimmed by 5 bases and V by 5 bases; bases with no gene match: 5.

The chain has TRBV9 and TRBJ2-2; D possibly corresponds to TRBD1 (6 bases). In germline, CDR1 is SGDLS, CDR2 YYNGEE. V lost 2 bases, J lost 4 bases, and 9 bases lay in between. The CDR3 contains 14 residues. CDR3 residues: CASSVTGTTGELFF. The CDR3 coding sequence is TGTGCCAGCAGCGTGACAGGTACCACCGGGGAGCTGTTTTTT.

The V gene is TRBV4-1, the J gene TRBJ1-2, with 9 bases fitting TRBD1. This CDR3 has 14 amino acids. V lost 0 bases and J lost 8; bases outside the gene matches: 4. The germline CDR1 and CDR2 sequences are MGHRA and YSYEKL. The CDR3 region is CASSQEITGGGYTF. The CDR3 DNA sequence: TGCGCCAGCAGCCAAGAAATCACAGGGGGCGGCTACACCTTC.

The rearrangement joins TRBV4-1 to TRBJ2-7; 8 bases map to TRBD1. Trimming took 0 bases from V and 6 from J; bases not matched to a gene: 13. Germline CDR1 reads MGHRA; CDR2 reads YSYEKL. CDR3 size: 17 residues. The CDR3 region is CASSQDTLRRDRIEQYF. The CDR3 DNA follows: TGCGCCAGCAGCCAAGATACTCTACGGCGGGACAGGATCGAGCAGTACTTC.

This clone was seen only once. In DNA form, the CDR3 reads TGCGCCAGCAGGGCTAGCGGGGGATCAGATACGCAGTATTTT. Translating it yields CASRASGGSDTQYF. The chain carries TRBV4-1 and TRBJ2-3, with 10 bases matching TRBD2. This CDR3 spans 14 amino acids. V shed 6 bases and J 4 bases; nucleotides not matched to a gene: 4. Germline CDR1 MGHRA, CDR2 YSYEKL.

V usage is TRBV7-2 and J usage is TRBJ1-1, with a weak D call TRBD1 (6 bases). V was shortened by 5 bases and J by 1 base, with 11 bases between the two germline ends. Looked up from germline, CDR1 is SGHTA and CDR2 is FQGNSA. The CDR3 covers 14 residues. CDR3 nucleotides: TGTGCCAGCAGCATGGACAGACAGAACACTGAAGCTTTCTTT. It yields the protein CASSMDRQNTEAFF.

The V call is TRBV10-2, the J call TRBJ2-7; 8 nucleotides align to TRBD1. This CDR3 contains 12 residues. Germline loops: CDR1 WSHSY, CDR2 SAAADI. V shed 4 bases and J 6 bases; nucleotides not matched to a gene: 2. CDR3 nucleotide sequence: TGCGCCAGCAGTGTCGACAGGGGCGAGCAGTACTTC. Its translation: CASSVDRGEQYF.

This sequence joins TRBV7-3 and TRBJ2-7; possibly TRBD1 for D (6 bases). V lost 3 bases, J lost 6 bases, and 12 bases lay in between. The CDR3 sequence is 13 residues long. Germline loops: CDR1 SGHTA, CDR2 FQGTGA. The DNA of the CDR3 is TGTGCCAGCAGCTTCCCCGGGACATTCGAGCAGTACTTC. This translates into CASSFPGTFEQYF. The full variable domain, rest sourced from reference TRBV7-3 and TRBJ2-7, is GAGVSQTPSNKVTEKGKYVELRCDPISGHTALYWYRQSLGQGPEFLIYFQGTGAADDSGLPNDRFFAVRPEGSVSTLKIQRTERGDSAVYLCASSFPGTFEQYFGPGTRLTVT.

This chain's CDR3 is CASVLTGPEIISYEQYF. The CDR3 nucleotides read TGTGCCAGCGTACTGACAGGACCCGAAATTATCTCCTACGAGCAGTACTTC. The chain links TRBV21-1 to TRBJ2-7; TRBD1, the D gene given by the table, was not confirmed from the DNA. TRBV21-1 is deemed a pseudogene. The CDR3 has 17 residues.